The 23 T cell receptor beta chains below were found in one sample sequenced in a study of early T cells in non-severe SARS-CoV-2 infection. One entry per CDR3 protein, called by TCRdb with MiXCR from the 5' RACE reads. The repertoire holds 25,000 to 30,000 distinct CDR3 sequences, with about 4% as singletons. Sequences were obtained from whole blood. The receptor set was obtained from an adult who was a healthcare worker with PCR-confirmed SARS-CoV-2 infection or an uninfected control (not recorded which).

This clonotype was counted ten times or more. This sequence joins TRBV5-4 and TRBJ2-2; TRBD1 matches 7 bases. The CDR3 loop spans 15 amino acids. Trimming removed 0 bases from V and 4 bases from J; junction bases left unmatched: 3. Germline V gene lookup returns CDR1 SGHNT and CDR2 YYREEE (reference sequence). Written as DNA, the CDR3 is TGTGCCAGCAGCTTGGCCGCAGGGGGCACCGGGGAGCTGTTTTTT. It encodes CASSLAAGGTGELFF.

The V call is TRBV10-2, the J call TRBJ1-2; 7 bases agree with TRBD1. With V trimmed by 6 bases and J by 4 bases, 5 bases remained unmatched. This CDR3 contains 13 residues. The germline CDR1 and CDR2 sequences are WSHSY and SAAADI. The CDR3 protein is CASRRDSTYGYTF. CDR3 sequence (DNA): TGCGCCAGCAGGCGGGACAGCACCTATGGCTACACCTTC.

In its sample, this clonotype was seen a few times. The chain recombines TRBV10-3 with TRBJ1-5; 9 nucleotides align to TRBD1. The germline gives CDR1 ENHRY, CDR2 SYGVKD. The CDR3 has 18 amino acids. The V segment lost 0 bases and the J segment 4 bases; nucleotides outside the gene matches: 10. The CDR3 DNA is TGTGCCATCAGTGAGTCACAGGGAAAGACAGGGGGAAATCAGCCCCAGCATTTT. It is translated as CAISESQGKTGGNQPQHF.

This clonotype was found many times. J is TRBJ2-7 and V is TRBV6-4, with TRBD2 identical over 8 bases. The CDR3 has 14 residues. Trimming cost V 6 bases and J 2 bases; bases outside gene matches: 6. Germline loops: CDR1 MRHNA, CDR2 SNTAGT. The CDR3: CASRPTSGAYEQYF. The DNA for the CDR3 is TGTGCCAGCAGGCCTACTAGCGGAGCCTACGAGCAGTACTTC.

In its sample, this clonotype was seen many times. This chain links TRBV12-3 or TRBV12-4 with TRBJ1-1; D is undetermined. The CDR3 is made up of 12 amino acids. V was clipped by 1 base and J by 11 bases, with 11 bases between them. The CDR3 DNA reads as TGTGCCAGCAGTTTAGGAGGGATTGGTGCTTTCTTT. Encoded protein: CASSLGGIGAFF.

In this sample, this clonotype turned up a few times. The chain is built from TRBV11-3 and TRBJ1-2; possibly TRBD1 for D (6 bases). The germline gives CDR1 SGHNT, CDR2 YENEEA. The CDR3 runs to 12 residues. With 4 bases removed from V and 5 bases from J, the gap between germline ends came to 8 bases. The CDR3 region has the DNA TGTGCCAGCAGCTCGCAGGGGTATGGCTACACCTTC. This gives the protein CASSSQGYGYTF.

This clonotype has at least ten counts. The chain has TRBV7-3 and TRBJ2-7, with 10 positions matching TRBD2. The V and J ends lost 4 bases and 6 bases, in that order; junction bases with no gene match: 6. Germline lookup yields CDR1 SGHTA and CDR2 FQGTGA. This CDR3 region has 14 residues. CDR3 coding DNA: TGTGCCAGCAGCTCTAGCGGGAGCTCAAGCGAGCAGTACTTC. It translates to CASSSSGSSSEQYF.

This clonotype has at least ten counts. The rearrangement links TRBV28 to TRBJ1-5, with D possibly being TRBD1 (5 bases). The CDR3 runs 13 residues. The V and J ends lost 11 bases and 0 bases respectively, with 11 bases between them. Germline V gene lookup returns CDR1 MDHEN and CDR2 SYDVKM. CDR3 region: CAVKGSSNQPQHF. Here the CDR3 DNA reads TGTGCCGTCAAGGGGTCTAGCAATCAGCCCCAGCATTTT.

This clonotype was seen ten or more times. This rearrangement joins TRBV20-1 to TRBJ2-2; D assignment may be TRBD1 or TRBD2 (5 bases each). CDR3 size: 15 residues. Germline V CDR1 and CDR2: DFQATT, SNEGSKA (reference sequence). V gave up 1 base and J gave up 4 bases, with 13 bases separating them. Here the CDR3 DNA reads TGCAGTGCTAGAGCTCGGGGCGTCCCCACCGGGGAGCTGTTTTTT. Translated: CSARARGVPTGELFF.

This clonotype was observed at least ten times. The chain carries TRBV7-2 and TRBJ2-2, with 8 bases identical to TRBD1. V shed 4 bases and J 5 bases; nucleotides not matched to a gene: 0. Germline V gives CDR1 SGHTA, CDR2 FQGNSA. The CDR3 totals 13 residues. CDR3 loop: CASSWTGTGELFF. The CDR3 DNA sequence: TGTGCCAGCAGCTGGACAGGGACCGGGGAGCTGTTTTTT.

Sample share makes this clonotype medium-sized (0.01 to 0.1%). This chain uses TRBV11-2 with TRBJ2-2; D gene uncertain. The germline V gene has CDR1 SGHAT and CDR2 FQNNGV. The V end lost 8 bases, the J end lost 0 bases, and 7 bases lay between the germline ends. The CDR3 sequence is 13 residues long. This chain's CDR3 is CASVVANTGELFF. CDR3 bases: TGTGCCAGCGTTGTAGCGAACACCGGGGAGCTGTTTTTT.

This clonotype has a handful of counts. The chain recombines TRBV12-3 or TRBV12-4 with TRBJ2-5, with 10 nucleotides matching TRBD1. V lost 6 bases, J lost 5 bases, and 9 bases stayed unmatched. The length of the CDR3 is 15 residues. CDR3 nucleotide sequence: TGTGCCAGCAGGAACGACAGGGGGCCGCGGGAGACCCAGTACTTC. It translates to CASRNDRGPRETQYF.

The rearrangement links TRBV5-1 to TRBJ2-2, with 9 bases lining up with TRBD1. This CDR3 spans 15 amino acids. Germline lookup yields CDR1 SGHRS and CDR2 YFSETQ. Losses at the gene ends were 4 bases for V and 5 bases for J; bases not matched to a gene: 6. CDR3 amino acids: CASSPRTGDTGELFF. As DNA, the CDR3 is TGCGCCAGCAGCCCTAGGACAGGGGATACCGGGGAGCTGTTTTTT.

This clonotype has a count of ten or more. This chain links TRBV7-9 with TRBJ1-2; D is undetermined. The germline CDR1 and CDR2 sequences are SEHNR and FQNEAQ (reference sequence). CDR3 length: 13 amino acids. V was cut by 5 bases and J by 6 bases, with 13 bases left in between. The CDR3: CASSPLWQDGYTF. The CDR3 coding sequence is TGTGCCAGCAGCCCCCTTTGGCAGGATGGCTACACCTTC. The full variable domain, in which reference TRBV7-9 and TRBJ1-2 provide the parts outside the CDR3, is DTGVSQNPRHKITKRGQNVTFRCDPISEHNRLYWYRQTLGQGPEFLTYFQNEAQLEKSRLLSDRFSAERPKGSFSTLEIQRTEQGDSAMYLCASSPLWQDGYTFGSGTRLTVV.

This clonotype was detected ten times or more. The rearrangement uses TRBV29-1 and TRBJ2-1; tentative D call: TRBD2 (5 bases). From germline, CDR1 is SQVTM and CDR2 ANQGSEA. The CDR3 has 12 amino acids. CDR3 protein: CRVGGSSYEQFF. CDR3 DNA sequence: TGCAGGGTAGGCGGGTCTAGTTATGAGCAGTTCTTC.

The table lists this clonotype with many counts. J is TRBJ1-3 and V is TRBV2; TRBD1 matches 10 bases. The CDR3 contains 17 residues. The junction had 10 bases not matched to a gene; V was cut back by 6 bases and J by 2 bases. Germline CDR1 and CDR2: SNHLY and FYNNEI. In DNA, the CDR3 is TGTGCCAGCAGCCGGGACAGGGGACGTGGGACTGGAAACACCATATATTTT. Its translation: CASSRDRGRGTGNTIYF.

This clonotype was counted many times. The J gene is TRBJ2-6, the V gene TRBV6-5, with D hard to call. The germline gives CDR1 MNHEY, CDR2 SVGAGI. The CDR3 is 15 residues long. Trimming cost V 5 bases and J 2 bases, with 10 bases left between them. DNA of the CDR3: TGTGCCAGCAGTCCTAGGGTTACTGGGGCCAACGTCCTGACTTTC. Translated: CASSPRVTGANVLTF.

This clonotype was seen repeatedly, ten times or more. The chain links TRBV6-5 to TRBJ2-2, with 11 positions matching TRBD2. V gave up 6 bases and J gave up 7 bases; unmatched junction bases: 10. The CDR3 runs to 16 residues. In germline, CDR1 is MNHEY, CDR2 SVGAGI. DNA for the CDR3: TGTGCCAGCAGACCGTCGACTAGCGGGAATGGCGGGGAGCTGTTTTTT. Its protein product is CASRPSTSGNGGELFF.

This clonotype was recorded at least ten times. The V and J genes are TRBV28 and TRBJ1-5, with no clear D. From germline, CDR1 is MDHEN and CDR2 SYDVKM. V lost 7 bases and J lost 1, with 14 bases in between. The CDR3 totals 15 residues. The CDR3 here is CASTVSLGSNQPQHF. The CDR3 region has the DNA TGTGCCAGCACGGTGTCCTTGGGGAGCAATCAGCCCCAGCATTTT.

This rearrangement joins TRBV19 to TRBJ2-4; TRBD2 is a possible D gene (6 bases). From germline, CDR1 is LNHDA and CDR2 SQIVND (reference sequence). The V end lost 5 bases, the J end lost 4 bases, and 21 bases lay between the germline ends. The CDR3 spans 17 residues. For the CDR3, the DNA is TGTGCCAGTAGTTCAGGCGAGGTTTTGGCGGGGAAAAACATTCAGTACTTC. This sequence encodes CASSSGEVLAGKNIQYF.

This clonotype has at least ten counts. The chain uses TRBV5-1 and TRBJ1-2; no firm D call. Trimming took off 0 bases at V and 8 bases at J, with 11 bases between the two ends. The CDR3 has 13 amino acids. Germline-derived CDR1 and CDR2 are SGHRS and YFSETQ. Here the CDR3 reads CASSLDSDWGYTF. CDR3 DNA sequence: TGCGCCAGCAGCTTGGATTCCGATTGGGGCTACACCTTC.

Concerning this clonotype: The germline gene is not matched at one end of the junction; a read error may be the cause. CDR3 amino acids: CASREDRGQSYTF. CDR3 nucleotide sequence: TGTGCCAGCAGGGAAGACAGGGGGCAGAGCTACACCTTC. The chain carries TRBV6-1 and TRBJ1-2, with 10 positions matching TRBD1. CDR3 length equals 13 residues. CDR1 is MNHNS, CDR2 SASEGT, per germline.

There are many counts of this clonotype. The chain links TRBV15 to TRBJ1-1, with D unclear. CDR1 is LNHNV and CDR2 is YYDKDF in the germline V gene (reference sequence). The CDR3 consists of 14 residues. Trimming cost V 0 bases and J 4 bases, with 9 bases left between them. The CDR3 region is CATSRDHAGTEAFF. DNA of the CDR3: TGTGCCACCAGCAGAGATCACGCGGGCACTGAAGCTTTCTTT.